These T cell receptor beta chains were read from a single sample in a study of PD-1 blockade in classical Hodgkin lymphoma. TCRdb's table, derived via immunoSEQ multiplex PCR, lists solely in-frame clones and lacks some. The sample has 35,000 to 50,000 clones; 75% to 85% are singletons. The specimen was peripheral blood mononuclear cells (PBMCs), collected at baseline. Source of these receptors: a human donor with classical Hodgkin lymphoma. CDR3s include the opening cysteine and the closing phenylalanine or tryptophan. D genes are given only for firm matches. The listing skips clone size in some rows; elsewhere it reads once, few, many or a size class.

d_gene | j_gene | abundance | v_gene | CDR3aa | CDR3nt
TRBD2 | TRBJ2-1 | NA | TRBV7-9 | CASSFLAGVTYEQFF | TGTGCCAGCAGCTTCTTAGCGGGAGTTACATATGAGCAGTTCTTC
TRBD1 | TRBJ1-5 | NA | TRBV5-3 | CARSHRGYGNQPQHF | TGTGCCAGAAGCCACAGGGGGTATGGCAATCAGCCCCAGCATTTT
NA | TRBJ2-3 | NA | TRBV25-1 | CASSEEGDSTDTQYF | TGTGCCAGCAGTGAAGAAGGGGATAGCACAGATACGCAGTATTTT
NA | TRBJ2-1 | NA | TRBV5-4 | CASSLAGSQTYNEQFF | TGTGCCAGCAGCTTGGCCGGCAGTCAAACCTACAATGAGCAGTTCTTC
TRBD2 | TRBJ2-1 | NA | TRBV6-1 | CASSGLAGRNEQFF | TGTGCCAGCAGTGGGCTAGCGGGACGCAATGAGCAGTTCTTC
NA | TRBJ2-1 | few | TRBV27 | CASSLSGRYNEQFF | TGTGCCAGCAGTTTATCAGGCAGATACAATGAGCAGTTCTTC
NA | TRBJ2-2 | NA | TRBV30 | CAWSGDSTGELFF | TGTGCCTGGAGTGGGGACTCAACCGGGGAGCTGTTTTTT
TRBD1 | TRBJ1-5 | NA | TRBV6-5 | CASSYGRQGGNQPQHF | TGTGCCAGCAGTTACGGCCGACAGGGTGGAAATCAGCCCCAGCATTTT
NA | TRBJ2-5 | once | TRBV5-1 | CASSPKLEKETQYF | TGCGCCAGCAGCCCGAAGTTGGAGAAAGAGACCCAGTACTTC
NA | TRBJ1-2 | NA | TRBV4-1 | CASSQTQGEGYTF | TGCGCCAGCAGCCAAACACAGGGAGAGGGCTACACCTTC
TRBD2 | TRBJ2-1 | NA | TRBV11-3 | CASSRQASGRDNEQFF | TGTGCCAGCAGCCGCCAGGCTAGCGGGAGGGACAATGAGCAGTTCTTC
NA | TRBJ2-3 | NA | TRBV7-9 | CASSLPPAASTDTQYF | TGTGCCAGCAGCCTACCTCCAGCGGCTAGCACAGATACGCAGTATTTT
TRBD1 | TRBJ2-7 | few | TRBV28 | CASSRDRGPLEQYF | TGTGCCAGCAGTCGGGACAGGGGGCCTCTCGAGCAGTACTTC
NA | TRBJ2-3 | NA | TRBV7-2 | CASSDGAFSTDTQYF | TGTGCCAGCAGCGACGGAGCCTTCTCCACAGATACGCAGTATTTT
NA | TRBJ2-7 | NA | TRBV7-8 | CASSSRIETPYYEQYF | TGTGCCAGCAGCTCCCGGATCGAGACACCTTATTACGAGCAGTACTTC
NA | TRBJ2-7 | NA | TRBV7-9 | CASSFGLTYEQYF | TGTGCCAGCAGCTTCGGGCTAACCTACGAGCAGTACTTC
NA | TRBJ2-5 | NA | TRBV7-2 | CASSPEWGAETQYF | TGTGCCAGCAGCCCCGAATGGGGGGCAGAGACCCAGTACTTC
NA | TRBJ1-2 | NA | TRBV5-4 | CASSPGGRGGSFGYTF | TGTGCCAGCAGCCCTGGAGGCAGGGGCGGGAGTTTCGGCTACACCTTC
TRBD1 | TRBJ2-5 | NA | TRBV30 | CAWTWDSPGTQYF | TGTGCCTGGACTTGGGACAGCCCGGGGACCCAGTACTTC
NA | TRBJ2-7 | NA | TRBV6-1 | CASGQGFYEQYF | TGTGCCAGCGGGCAGGGGTTCTACGAGCAGTACTTC
NA | TRBJ2-7 | few | TRBV6-6 | CASSYSSGAGYEQYF | TGTGCCAGCAGTTACTCGTCAGGGGCAGGCTACGAGCAGTACTTC
NA | TRBJ2-3 | once | TRBV21-1 | CASSPYPDLPGLALFRTDTQYF | TGTGCCAGCAGTCCCTACCCGGATCTCCCGGGCCTCGCCCTATTTCGCACAGATACGCAGTATTTT
NA | TRBJ1-1 | NA | TRBV6-5 | CASSWNTEAFF | TGTGCCAGCAGTTGGAACACTGAAGCTTTCTTT
TRBD1 | TRBJ1-2 | NA | TRBV27 | CASSLTQGGPYTF | TGTGCCAGCAGTTTAACTCAGGGGGGCCCCTACACCTTC
NA | TRBJ2-7 | NA | TRBV2 | CASSGTIVEQYF | TGTGCCAGCAGCGGGACAATTGTTGAGCAGTACTTC
TRBD1 | TRBJ2-7 | NA | TRBV11-3 | CASSSDRGPYEQYF | TGTGCCAGCAGCTCGGACAGGGGCCCCTACGAGCAGTACTTC
NA | TRBJ1-5 | NA | TRBV19 | CASSIDWAKPQHF | TGTGCCAGTAGTATAGATTGGGCGAAGCCCCAGCATTTT
NA | TRBJ1-1 | NA | TRBV10-3 | CAISELRGGGMNTEAFF | TGTGCCATCAGTGAGCTTCGAGGGGGAGGGATGAACACTGAAGCTTTCTTT
NA | TRBJ1-2 | NA | TRBV28 | CASIPQDRTNYGYTF | TGTGCCAGCATTCCCCAGGACAGAACTAACTATGGCTACACCTTC
TRBD2 | TRBJ2-3 | NA | TRBV9 | CASSATSGRLDTQYF | TGTGCCAGCAGCGCGACTAGCGGGAGGTTAGATACGCAGTATTTT
TRBD1 | TRBJ1-4 | once | TRBV6-1 | CASSRDRESDEKLFF | TGTGCCAGCAGTAGGGACAGGGAATCGGATGAAAAACTGTTTTTT
TRBD1 | TRBJ1-5 | NA | TRBV6-1 | CASSADRVDHQPQHF | TGTGCCAGCAGTGCCGACAGGGTGGACCATCAGCCCCAGCATTTT
NA | TRBJ1-1 | few | TRBV19 | CASSPGGSTRMNTEAFF | TGTGCCAGTAGCCCGGGGGGGTCTACTCGTATGAACACTGAAGCTTTCTTT
NA | TRBJ1-4 | NA | TRBV2 | CASSGGINEKLFF | TGTGCCAGCAGCGGGGGCATTAATGAAAAACTGTTTTTT
NA | TRBJ2-7 | NA | TRBV6-1 | CASSRTWGSTYEQYF | TGTGCCAGCAGTAGAACTTGGGGTTCCACCTACGAGCAGTACTTC
NA | TRBJ2-2 | NA | TRBV28 | CASTRPAGELFF | TGTGCCAGCACCCGCCCCGCCGGGGAGCTGTTTTTT
NA | TRBJ2-6 | NA | TRBV9 | CASSPGGGANVLTF | TGTGCCAGCAGCCCGGGTGGAGGGGCCAACGTCCTGACTTTC
NA | TRBJ2-1 | NA | TRBV29-1 | CSVDSFRNRNEQFF | TGCAGCGTTGATTCGTTCAGGAACCGGAATGAGCAGTTCTTC
NA | TRBJ2-7 | NA | TRBV28 | CASSFDGRGVAYEQYF | TGTGCCAGCAGTTTTGATGGTCGCGGGGTAGCCTACGAGCAGTACTTC
NA | TRBJ2-3 | NA | TRBV7-2 | CASSGGPNTDTQYF | TGTGCCAGCAGCGGGGGTCCTAACACAGATACGCAGTATTTT
NA | TRBJ1-1 | large | TRBV14 | CASSRDRSGEAFF | TGTGCCAGCAGCCGGGACCGCTCGGGTGAAGCTTTCTTT
NA | TRBJ1-6 | few | TRBV11-2 | CASSPRPPGDDSPLHF | TGTGCCAGCAGTCCGAGGCCCCCCGGGGATGATTCACCCCTCCACTTT
NA | TRBJ1-1 | NA | TRBV28 | CASSPGHNTEAFF | TGTGCCAGCAGCCCCGGGCATAACACTGAAGCTTTCTTT
NA | TRBJ2-7 | NA | TRBV5-1 | CASREGAYEQYF | TGCGCCAGCAGGGAGGGGGCCTACGAGCAGTACTTC
TRBD1 | TRBJ1-2 | NA | TRBV28 | CASSFAGTGEGYTF | TGTGCCAGCAGTTTTGCCGGGACAGGGGAGGGCTACACCTTC
NA | TRBJ1-5 | NA | TRBV7-2 | CASSWGQVANQPQHF | TGTGCCAGCAGCTGGGGACAAGTTGCTAATCAGCCCCAGCATTTT
NA | TRBJ1-1 | NA | TRBV25-1 | CAGQTGNTEAFF | TGTGCCGGCCAAACAGGGAACACTGAAGCTTTCTTT
NA | TRBJ1-4 | NA | TRBV28 | CASTLGGVSRNEKLFF | TGTGCCAGCACCTTGGGAGGGGTCTCCCGAAATGAAAAACTGTTTTTT
NA | TRBJ1-1 | NA | TRBV20-1 | CSARPYSTVNF | TGCAGTGCTAGGCCTTATTCCACCGTCAACTTT
NA | TRBJ2-5 | NA | TRBV2 | CASSEQGTRKETQYF | TGTGCCAGCAGTGAGCAGGGTACTAGAAAAGAGACCCAGTACTTC
TRBD1 | TRBJ2-7 | NA | TRBV4-3 | CASSQVQGEEQYF | TGCGCCAGCAGCCAAGTCCAGGGGGAGGAGCAGTACTTC
TRBD1 | TRBJ1-5 | NA | TRBV28 | CASSSGQGQVKSQHF | TGTGCCAGCAGTTCCGGACAGGGTCAAGTTAAGTCCCAGCATTTT
NA | TRBJ2-5 | NA | TRBV5-4 | CASRAAHQETQYF | TGTGCCAGCAGGGCGGCGCATCAAGAGACCCAGTACTTC
NA | TRBJ1-2 | NA | TRBV2 | CASRPPEINYGYTF | TGTGCCAGCCGTCCCCCAGAAATTAACTATGGCTACACCTTC
NA | TRBJ2-2 | NA | TRBV7-2 | CASSLNRAGRTGELFF | TGTGCCAGCAGCTTAAATCGGGCAGGGAGGACCGGGGAGCTGTTTTTT
TRBD1 | TRBJ2-1 | NA | TRBV28 | CASTTGGPYNEQFF | TGTGCCAGCACCACAGGGGGCCCCTACAATGAGCAGTTCTTC
TRBD1 | TRBJ1-2 | NA | TRBV29-1 | CSVDGTDYGYTF | TGCAGCGTTGACGGGACAGACTATGGCTACACCTTC
NA | TRBJ2-5 | NA | TRBV7-2 | CASSLPGFGTPQYF | TGTGCCAGCAGCTTACCGGGTTTCGGGACCCCCCAGTACTTC
TRBD1 | TRBJ2-3 | NA | TRBV10-3 | CAISESGTGYTDTQYF | TGTGCCATCAGTGAGTCGGGGACAGGCTACACAGATACGCAGTATTTT
TRBD2 | TRBJ2-5 | NA | TRBV7-2 | CASSFGLAGETQYF | TGTGCCAGCAGCTTTGGACTAGCGGGGGAGACCCAGTACTTC